These 28 T cell receptor beta chains were sequenced from one sample in a study of early T cells in non-severe SARS-CoV-2 infection (dated by TCRdb to about 2021). Preparation of the library involved 5' RACE. The instrument given in TCRdb is NextSeq 500. Through fastp at Q25 and MiXCR, TCRdb rebuilt clones from the public reads, retaining in-frame beta chains. Each CDR3 protein gets just one entry, which takes the most common genes and DNA from the rows behind it. The sample table holds 24,000 or so distinct CDR3 sequences, of which around 6% were seen once. 2.4% of the sample is taken by the ten largest. Input material: whole blood. These receptors were obtained from an adult who was a healthcare worker with PCR-confirmed SARS-CoV-2 infection or an uninfected control (not recorded which).

The genes are TRBV25-1 and TRBJ1-5; D gene unclear. The CDR3 has 14 residues. Trimming removed 3 bases from V and 0 bases from J, with 6 bases in between. In germline, CDR1 is MGHDK, CDR2 SYGVNS. CDR3 amino acids: CASSDSYSNQPQHF. Written as DNA, the CDR3 is TGTGCCAGCAGTGACAGCTATAGCAATCAGCCCCAGCATTTT.

This clonotype was seen repeatedly, ten times or more. The rearrangement joins TRBV19 to TRBJ2-1; TRBD1 aligns across 7 bases. The ends lost 5 bases at V and 3 bases at J; junction bases unmatched: 7. In germline, CDR1 is LNHDA, CDR2 SQIVND (reference sequence). The length of the CDR3 is 15 residues. The CDR3 loop is CASSPGGSYYNEQFF. In DNA form, the CDR3 reads TGTGCCAGTAGTCCAGGGGGAAGTTACTACAATGAGCAGTTCTTC.

This clonotype was counted only a few times. The rearrangement joins TRBV7-2 to TRBJ2-2; TRBD1 is a possible D gene (6 bases). Germline V gives CDR1 SGHTA, CDR2 FQGNSA. Trimming removed 1 base at V and 2 bases at J, with 8 bases between. This CDR3 has 15 amino acids. The CDR3 bases are TGTGCCAGCAGCTTAGTCAGGGGAAACACCGGGGAGCTGTTTTTT. Amino acid sequence: CASSLVRGNTGELFF.

This clonotype was seen repeatedly, ten times or more. The CDR3 spells CASSQDRSGTGGTEAFF. CDR3 sequence (DNA): TGTGCCAGCAGCCAGGACCGCTCCGGGACAGGGGGCACTGAAGCTTTCTTT. J is TRBJ1-1 and V is TRBV11-2; 11 bases align to TRBD1. J lost 4 bases, V lost 5 bases, and 12 bases had no gene match. CDR3 size: 17 residues. Germline assignment: CDR1 SGHAT and CDR2 FQNNGV.

Many counts were recorded for this clonotype. At one of its ends the junction is not consistent with the germline gene, which may arise from a read error. The V gene is TRBV5-1, the J gene TRBJ1-1; perhaps TRBD1 as D (5 bases). Germline CDR1 is SGHRS and CDR2 is YFSETQ. The CDR3 totals 16 residues. As DNA, the CDR3 is TGCGACAGCAGCTTTGATCTCTTAATCGGGGGGACTGAAGCTTTCTTT. Translation: CDSSFDLLIGGTEAFF. The full variable domain, completed using reference TRBV5-1 and TRBJ1-1, is KAGVTQTPRYLIKTRGQQVTLSCSPISGHRSVSWYQQTPGQGLQFLFEYFSETQRNKGNFPGRFSGRQFSNSRSEMNVSTLELGDSALYLCDSSFDLLIGGTEAFFGQGTRLTVV.

The chain carries TRBV15 and TRBJ1-6; a possible D gene is TRBD1 (5 bases). The V end lost 2 bases, the J end lost 8 bases, and 13 bases lay between the germline ends. The germline CDR1 and CDR2 sequences are LNHNV and YYDKDF (reference sequence). The CDR3 is 15 amino acids. CDR3 loop: CATSRTRDSYSPLHF. CDR3 sequence (DNA): TGTGCCACCAGCAGAACTAGGGACTCTTATTCACCCCTCCACTTT.

The V and J genes are TRBV7-2 and TRBJ2-7; D may be TRBD1 or TRBD2 (5 bases each). The ends were cut back, 5 bases at V and 3 bases at J, with 17 bases in the middle. The CDR3 is 15 residues long. Germline loops: CDR1 SGHTA, CDR2 FQGNSA. CDR3 in DNA: TGTGCCAGCAGCAGATACGCCGGGACCGACTACGAGCAGTACTTC. It specifies CASSRYAGTDYEQYF.

This clonotype was counted at least ten times. The chain employs TRBV9 and TRBJ2-3, with TRBD2 matching over 8 bases. The CDR3 consists of 15 residues. Germline loops: CDR1 SGDLS, CDR2 YYNGEE. The V and J ends lost 0 bases and 5 bases, in that order; junction bases with no gene match: 5. The CDR3, as DNA: TGTGCCAGCAGCGTAGCGGGGGGGCATCAAGATACGCAGTATTTT. This gives the protein CASSVAGGHQDTQYF.

This clonotype was observed at least ten times. This chain uses TRBV29-1 with TRBJ2-7, with 10 bases identical to TRBD1. CDR1 and CDR2 from the germline V gene are SQVTM and ANQGSEA. CDR3 length: 12 amino acids. J gave up 5 bases and V 4 bases, and 2 bases lay outside the gene matches. As DNA, the CDR3 is TGCAGCGTTGTGGACAGGGGGGACGAGCAGTACTTC. Protein: CSVVDRGDEQYF.

Relative to its sample, this clonotype is medium-sized. This rearrangement joins TRBV28 to TRBJ1-1; D may be TRBD1 (6 bases). The CDR3 sequence is 15 residues long. CDR1 MDHEN and CDR2 SYDVKM come from the germline V gene. The V gene lost 5 bases and the J gene lost 4 bases, with 17 bases spanning the gap. CDR3 sequence reads: CASSPGQGWVTEAFF. The CDR3 DNA is TGTGCCAGCAGTCCTGGTCAGGGGTGGGTCACTGAAGCTTTCTTT.

The table lists this clonotype with many counts. The rearrangement joins TRBV7-3 to TRBJ2-1; D is tentatively TRBD1 or TRBD2 (6 bases each). Trimming took off 5 bases at V and 4 bases at J, with 15 bases between the two ends. Germline values: CDR1 SGHTA, CDR2 FQGTGA. The CDR3 spans 15 residues. The CDR3 sequence: CASSLQRGTYNEQFF. The CDR3 DNA reads TGTGCCAGCAGCCTACAACGGGGGACATACAATGAGCAGTTCTTC.

This clonotype was counted at least ten times. The chain is built from TRBV19 and TRBJ1-1; D uncertain. The germline gives CDR1 LNHDA, CDR2 SQIVND (reference sequence). V lost 7 bases and J lost 2, with 11 bases in between. The CDR3 runs to 13 residues. As DNA, the CDR3 is TGTGCCAGTAACACCGGACGAAACACTGAAGCTTTCTTT. Translating it yields CASNTGRNTEAFF.

This clonotype was seen repeatedly, ten times or more. The chain couples TRBV3-1 to TRBJ1-5; 7 nucleotides agree with TRBD1. This CDR3 region has 13 residues. V trimming: 4 bases; J trimming: 7 bases; junction bases outside the gene matches: 4. The germline V gene encodes CDR1 LGHDT and CDR2 YNNKEL (reference sequence). The CDR3 DNA follows: TGTGCCAGCAGCCTTGACAGGGAGCAGCCCCAGCATTTT. It translates to CASSLDREQPQHF.

This chain links TRBV6-5 with TRBJ2-1; D remains ambiguous. Trimming stripped 7 bases from V and 5 bases from J, with 9 bases between. This CDR3 contains 12 residues. In germline, CDR1 is MNHEY, CDR2 SVGAGI. The CDR3 sequence: CASKTTHNEQFF. CDR3 coding DNA: TGTGCCAGCAAAACGACACACAATGAGCAGTTCTTC.

This clonotype has only a few counts. The chain links TRBV2 to TRBJ1-2, with D possibly matching TRBD1 (5 bases). This CDR3 has 13 amino acids. V was shortened by 9 bases and J by 1 base, with 12 bases between the two germline ends. Germline loops: CDR1 SNHLY, CDR2 FYNNEI. DNA for the CDR3: TGTGCCAGTGGGACGACGAGTAACTATGGCTACACCTTC. Protein sequence: CASGTTSNYGYTF. Looking up the rest from reference TRBV2 and TRBJ1-2 gives the full variable domain: EPEVTQTPSHQVTQMGQEVILRCVPISNHLYFYWYRQILGQKVEFLVSFYNNEISEKSEIFDDQFSVERPDGSNFTLKIRSTKLEDSAMYFCASGTTSNYGYTFGSGTRLTVV.

This clonotype appeared many times. CDR3 amino acids: CASSPAGSTSNTGELFF. CDR3 bases: TGTGCCAGCAGCCCGGCCGGGAGCACCTCGAACACCGGGGAGCTGTTTTTT. V gene TRBV6-2 or TRBV6-3 combines with J gene TRBJ2-2; tentative D call: TRBD2 (6 bases). With 6 bases removed from V and 0 bases from J, the gap between germline ends came to 17 bases. The germline V gene encodes CDR1 MNHEY and CDR2 SVGEGT. The CDR3 spans 17 residues.

At least ten counts were recorded for this clonotype. The rearrangement joins TRBV20-1 to TRBJ2-7; the D gene is possibly TRBD2 (7 bases). Germline values: CDR1 DFQATT, CDR2 SNEGSKA (reference sequence). The CDR3 has 14 amino acids. This chain's CDR3 is CSATNVRGAREQYF. As DNA, the CDR3 is TGCAGCGCCACGAACGTTCGGGGGGCGCGGGAGCAGTACTTC.

In this sample, this clonotype turned up many times. The CDR3 bases are TGTGCCAGCAGTTTATCCCCCGGCACCGGGGAGCTGTTTTTT. This translates into CASSLSPGTGELFF. This chain uses TRBV27 with TRBJ2-2; D call uncertain. Germline lookup yields CDR1 MNHEY and CDR2 SMNVEV (reference sequence). The CDR3 length is 14 residues. V lost 0 bases and J 4 bases, leaving 6 bases between the germline ends.

This clonotype is medium-sized in the sample. CDR3 in DNA: TGCGCCAGCAGCTTTGGGGACACCGGGGAGCTGTTTTTT. It encodes CASSFGDTGELFF. The V and J genes are TRBV5-1 and TRBJ2-2; no firm D call. Trimming left V 2 bases short and J 3 bases short, with 5 bases between. Germline lookup yields CDR1 SGHRS and CDR2 YFSETQ. The CDR3 runs to 13 residues.

This clonotype came up many times. The chain uses TRBV6-6 and TRBJ2-5; TRBD1 agrees at 7 bases. Looked up from germline, CDR1 is MNHNY and CDR2 is SVGAGI (reference sequence). CDR3 length: 15 residues. V lost 5 bases to trimming and J lost 2 bases; unmatched junction nucleotides: 8. The CDR3, as DNA: TGTGCCAGCAGTGATAAAGGGACAGAACAAGAGACCCAGTACTTC. Its protein product is CASSDKGTEQETQYF.

The gene calls are TRBV7-9 and TRBJ2-3; TRBD1 agrees at 8 bases. The J segment lost 2 bases and the V segment lost 5 bases, leaving 9 bases of the junction unmatched. Germline V gives CDR1 SEHNR, CDR2 FQNEAQ (reference sequence). The CDR3 is 16 residues long. The CDR3 DNA reads TGTGCCAGCAGCCTCATGGGGACAGGTCCCACAGATACGCAGTATTTT. Protein product: CASSLMGTGPTDTQYF.

The table lists this clonotype with many counts. V usage is TRBV18 and J usage is TRBJ1-3, with unresolved D. Between the trimmed V and J ends, which lost 2 bases and 0 bases, there was a span of 11 bases. The germline V gene has CDR1 KGHSH and CDR2 LQKENI. The CDR3 runs to 16 residues. CDR3 sequence reads: CASSPSWRDSGNTIYF. The CDR3 DNA reads as TGTGCCAGCTCACCAAGCTGGAGGGACTCTGGAAACACCATATATTTT.

The chain is built from TRBV28 and TRBJ2-7; D is ambiguous. This CDR3 has 13 amino acids. V was trimmed by 4 bases and J by 2 bases, leaving 9 bases between them. Germline CDR1 is MDHEN and CDR2 is SYDVKM. The CDR3: CASSSRVPYEQYF. For the CDR3, the DNA is TGTGCCAGCAGTTCTAGGGTTCCCTACGAGCAGTACTTC.

This clonotype was found a few times. V usage is TRBV7-8 and J usage is TRBJ2-7; TRBD1 matches 9 bases. This CDR3 comprises 15 residues. J was trimmed by 4 bases and V by 1 base; bases with no gene match: 5. CDR1 SGHVS and CDR2 FQNEAQ come from the germline V gene. The CDR3 sequence is CASSLGGTGIYEQYF. CDR3 nucleotides: TGTGCCAGCAGCTTAGGTGGGACAGGGATTTACGAGCAGTACTTC.

The table lists this clonotype with many counts. The genes are TRBV7-2 and TRBJ2-3; 10 bases fit TRBD1. The V gene's germline CDR1 is SGHTA and CDR2 FQGNSA. This CDR3 region has 16 residues. The V and J ends lost 3 bases and 2 bases, in that order; junction bases with no gene match: 5. CDR3 sequence (DNA): TGTGCCAGCAGCTTCGGGACAGGGGCTTCCACAGATACGCAGTATTTT. It translates to CASSFGTGASTDTQYF.

This clonotype was picked up many times. The rearrangement joins TRBV29-1 to TRBJ1-1; D is possibly TRBD1 (5 bases). V gave up 1 base and J gave up 0 bases, with 9 bases separating them. CDR1 and CDR2 from the germline V gene are SQVTM and ANQGSEA. This CDR3 is 14 amino acids long. The CDR3 DNA reads TGCAGCGTTGAAGGGGGGTCCATGAACACTGAAGCTTTCTTT. Translated: CSVEGGSMNTEAFF.

There are many counts of this clonotype. The chain carries TRBV5-4 and TRBJ2-5; D is undetermined. Trimming took off 0 bases at V and 0 bases at J, with 9 bases between the two ends. CDR1 SGHNT and CDR2 YYREEE come from the germline V gene (reference sequence). CDR3 length: 15 amino acids. The CDR3 reads CASSLGGRNQETQYF. CDR3 nucleotides: TGTGCCAGCAGCTTGGGAGGCAGGAACCAAGAGACCCAGTACTTC.

This clonotype occurred many times. This chain connects TRBV15 to TRBJ1-1, with D tentatively TRBD1 (5 bases). Germline CDR1 reads LNHNV; CDR2 reads YYDKDF (reference sequence). This CDR3 region has 12 residues. V lost 6 bases and J 4 bases, leaving 9 bases between the germline ends. CDR3 sequence reads: CATRGLGTEAFF. Here the CDR3 DNA reads TGTGCCACCAGGGGGCTGGGCACTGAAGCTTTCTTT.